The 8 T cell receptor beta chains reported below all come from one sample, sequenced in a study of long-term antiretroviral therapy in people with HIV. Assay version v3.0 of immunoSEQ was used, and it was run at survey level. Profiling relied on immunoSEQ multiplex PCR, and the TCRdb table lists in-frame clones only, not all of them. The table lists tens of thousands of clones, about 89% of them singletons, with approximately 4% in the top ten. The sequenced sample was unsorted PBMCs, obtained 3.1 years after starting antiretroviral therapy. Every receptor here comes from a man aged 18 to 35 with HIV.

This chain joins TRBV11-2 and TRBJ2-3, with D possibly TRBD1 on 5 matching bases. The CDR3 runs to 16 residues. V lost 1 base to trimming and J lost 2 bases, with 13 bases between them. CDR1 is SGHAT, CDR2 FQNNGV, per germline. The CDR3 nucleotides read TGTGCCAGCAGCTTAGGGGCGGCAGGGTCCACAGATACGCAGTATTTT. Translating gives CASSLGAAGSTDTQYF.

V and J are TRBV15 and TRBJ1-5; D not resolved. The CDR3 covers 14 residues. Germline values: CDR1 LNHNV, CDR2 YYDKDF (reference sequence). The V and J ends lost 5 bases and 0 bases respectively, with 8 bases between them. In nucleotides, the CDR3 is TGTGCCACCAGCGTTGCCCTTAGCAATCAGCCCCAGCATTTT. This translates into CATSVALSNQPQHF.

J is TRBJ2-1 and V is TRBV18; 9 nucleotides agree with TRBD2. CDR3 length: 16 amino acids. V trimming: 3 bases; J trimming: 6 bases; junction bases outside the gene matches: 9. Germline V CDR1 and CDR2: KGHSH, LQKENI. CDR3 sequence reads: CASSPGVAGVTNEQFF. For the CDR3, the DNA is TGTGCCAGCTCACCCGGAGTAGCGGGAGTGACCAATGAGCAGTTCTTC.

The rearrangement links TRBV10-3 to TRBJ2-7; D is unclear. Germline V gene data show CDR1 as ENHRY and CDR2 as SYGVKD. The CDR3 runs 11 residues. Trimming took 4 bases from V and 6 from J, leaving 7 bases between them. In DNA, the CDR3 is TGTGCCATCAGTGCCTCCGGCGAGCAGTACTTC. Protein product: CAISASGEQYF.

This clone was seen once. The J gene is TRBJ2-1, the V gene TRBV2; D unclear. The CDR3 contains 11 residues. CDR1 and CDR2 from the germline V gene are SNHLY and FYNNEI. Trimming took off 3 bases at V and 14 bases at J, with 11 bases between the two ends. CDR3 amino acids: CASSEWLVKFF. The CDR3 DNA sequence: TGTGCCAGCAGTGAGTGGCTAGTAAAGTTCTTC.

The chain joins TRBV7-3 to TRBJ1-2, with unresolved D. V dropped 1 base and J dropped 4 bases, with 10 bases sitting between them. The V gene's germline CDR1 is SGHTA and CDR2 FQGTGA. This CDR3 comprises 14 residues. The CDR3 DNA reads TGTGCCAGCAGCTTAAGCGGGCAGCCCTATGGCTACACCTTC. Its translation is CASSLSGQPYGYTF.

The V call is TRBV7-2, the J call TRBJ1-1, with D maybe TRBD1 (6 bases). This CDR3 contains 14 residues. V shed 1 base and J shed 0 bases, with 6 bases lying between them. Germline V gene lookup returns CDR1 SGHTA and CDR2 FQGNSA. CDR3 residues: CASSLGQVNTEAFF. The CDR3 DNA sequence: TGTGCCAGCAGCTTAGGACAGGTGAACACTGAAGCTTTCTTT.

This clone was observed a single time. CDR3 in amino acids: CASSQEGGNEKLFF. For the CDR3, the DNA is TGCGCCAGCAGCCAAGAGGGGGGTAATGAAAAACTGTTTTTT. The chain carries TRBV4-3 and TRBJ1-4; possible D gene TRBD1, 5 bases. This CDR3 is built from 14 residues. The V gene's germline CDR1 is LGHNA and CDR2 YSLEER. V was shortened by 0 bases and J by 4 bases, with 6 bases between the two germline ends.